These 5 T cell receptor beta chains originate from one sample sequenced in a study of T cells in Graves' hyperthyroidism and ophthalmopathy. Researchers amplified the TCR beta CDR3 regions from RNA transcripts. Primed by the HTBI set, a first-round RT-PCR was run on the TCR CDR3. TCRdb reprocessed the multiplex PCR reads via MiXCR and lists one record per CDR3 protein. The data show 340,000 or so distinct CDR3 sequences, 15% to 20% seen once. Sequencing used blood. The receptors stem from a woman aged 45-60 years with Graves' hyperthyroidism.

This clonotype was recorded a few times. Here the CDR3 reads CATFRAPCNQPQHF. The CDR3 bases are TGTGCCACCTTCAGGGCACCGTGCAATCAGCCCCAGCATTTT. The chain has TRBV24-1 and TRBJ1-5, with D perhaps matching TRBD1 (5 bases). This CDR3 contains 14 residues. Trimming cost V 9 bases and J 2 bases, with 13 bases left between them. In germline, CDR1 is KGHDR, CDR2 SFDVKD.

Ten or more counts support this clonotype. The chain recombines TRBV28 with TRBJ1-1; TRBD1 agrees at 8 bases. Germline V CDR1 and CDR2: MDHEN, SYDVKM. The length of the CDR3 is 16 residues. The V segment lost 2 bases and the J segment 0 bases; nucleotides outside the gene matches: 5. CDR3 nucleotides: TGTGCCAGCAGTTTAAGGGCAGGGGGCATGAACACTGAAGCTTTCTTT. This encodes CASSLRAGGMNTEAFF.

At least ten counts were recorded for this clonotype. This chain connects TRBV12-3 or TRBV12-4 to TRBJ2-1; D is possibly TRBD2 (7 bases). Trimming pared 6 bases from V and 6 bases from J, leaving 24 bases between. The CDR3 consists of 17 residues. The CDR3 DNA follows: TGTGCCAGCAGCCCTCGCTTAGGGGGGGAGAGTCGCAATGAGCAGTTCTTC. Translation: CASSPRLGGESRNEQFF.

This rearrangement joins TRBV13 to TRBJ2-3; 8 bases match TRBD2. The CDR3 runs 15 residues. Looked up from germline, CDR1 is PRHDT and CDR2 is FYEKMQ (reference sequence). With 1 base clipped from V and 6 bases from J, the junction kept 6 bases outside the gene matches. Here the CDR3 reads CASSLAGGLLDTQYF. The CDR3 DNA follows: TGTGCCAGCAGCTTAGCGGGAGGGCTTTTGGATACGCAGTATTTT.

The rearrangement uses TRBV20-1 and TRBJ2-1; 11 positions agree with TRBD2. The trim removed 5 bases at V and 8 bases at J, leaving 8 bases unmatched. In germline, CDR1 is DFQATT, CDR2 SNEGSKA (reference sequence). The CDR3 contains 14 residues. CDR3 bases: TGCAGTGCTGCCCGACTAGCGGGGATCCATGAGCAGTTCTTC. It is translated as CSAARLAGIHEQFF.